This passage covers 27 T cell receptor beta chains from one sample sequenced in a study of cytomegalovirus exposure and HLA in healthy donors. 13 Jbeta primers and 60 Vbeta primers were used for the PCR. This table comes from immunoSEQ multiplex PCR, and its TCRdb copy is limited to in-frame clones, with some not included. The sample lists about 79,000 clones; less than 80% were seen once. The source material was PBMCs. The source of these receptors is a middle-aged man in good health and CMV-seropositive.

This chain uses TRBV29-1 with TRBJ2-4; 9 bases line up with TRBD1. After removal of 3 bases from V and 8 bases from J, the junction contained 5 bases not matched to a gene. The CDR3 is 13 amino acids. The germline CDR1 and CDR2 sequences are SQVTM and ANQGSEA. The CDR3 nucleotides read TGCAGCGTTGAGGAGACAGGGGGAGACATTCAGTACTTC. This sequence encodes CSVEETGGDIQYF.

This clone has just one count. The chain links TRBV28 to TRBJ2-2, with no clear D. CDR1 and CDR2 (germline): MDHEN, SYDVKM. V lost 6 bases to trimming and J lost 7 bases, with 9 bases between them. CDR3 length: 12 residues. As DNA, the CDR3 is TGTGCCAGCAGCCAACGTAGCGGGGAGCTGTTTTTT. Its protein product is CASSQRSGELFF.

This chain connects TRBV7-2 to TRBJ1-2; tentative D call: TRBD1 (5 bases). Germline V gene sequence: CDR1 SGHTA, CDR2 FQGNSA. Trimming removed 5 bases at V and 4 bases at J, with 17 bases between. The CDR3 extends over 15 amino acids. The CDR3 DNA is TGTGCCAGCAGCCCCAGTGGGGGGATAGGCTATGGCTACACCTTC. Translated, it gives CASSPSGGIGYGYTF.

The chain recombines TRBV13 with TRBJ2-1, with 9 bases aligning to TRBD2. Per the germline V gene, CDR1 is PRHDT and CDR2 is FYEKMQ (reference sequence). After removal of 2 bases from V and 8 bases from J, the junction contained 13 bases not matched to a gene. This CDR3 spans 17 amino acids. The CDR3 DNA sequence: TGTGCCAGCAGCTTAAGGGGACTAGCAATAGGGAGCGATGAGCAGTTCTTC. Translating gives CASSLRGLAIGSDEQFF. The full variable domain, with the rest looked up from reference TRBV13 and TRBJ2-1, is AAGVIQSPRHLIKEKRETATLKCYPIPRHDTVYWYQQGPGQDPQFLISFYEKMQSDKGSIPDRFSAQQFSDYHSELNMSSLELGDSALYFCASSLRGLAIGSDEQFFGPGTRLTVL.

The CDR3 nucleotides are TGTGCCAGCAGTGAAAGAGCTAGCGGGAGTTCCCATGAGCAGTTCTTC. Amino acids: CASSERASGSSHEQFF. The gene calls are TRBV25-1 and TRBJ2-1; TRBD2 agrees at 10 bases. Trimming cost V 2 bases and J 8 bases; bases outside gene matches: 9. The CDR3 runs to 16 residues. Germline V gene data show CDR1 as MGHDK and CDR2 as SYGVNS.

The V call is TRBV10-1, the J call TRBJ2-3; 12 bases map to TRBD1. CDR3 size: 17 residues. V lost 1 base and J lost 5; bases outside the gene matches: 7. Per germline, CDR1 WNHNN and CDR2 SYGVQD (reference sequence). DNA for the CDR3: TGCGCCAGCAGTGAGTTTGGGACAGGGGGCGAAGGAGATACGCAGTATTTT. This encodes CASSEFGTGGEGDTQYF.

The chain uses TRBV7-9 and TRBJ1-6; 7 nucleotides agree with TRBD1. V lost 8 bases to trimming and J lost 5 bases; unmatched junction nucleotides: 3. CDR1 is SEHNR, CDR2 FQNEAQ, per germline (reference sequence). The CDR3 contains 13 residues. The CDR3 protein is CASGDSNNSPLHF. CDR3 in DNA: TGTGCCAGCGGGGACAGCAATAATTCACCCCTCCACTTT.

V and J are TRBV9 and TRBJ1-2; D perhaps matches TRBD1 (6 bases). The CDR3 is 14 amino acids. Germline values: CDR1 SGDLS, CDR2 YYNGEE. V was pared by 2 bases and J by 3 bases, with 11 bases between. CDR3 sequence (DNA): TGTGCCAGCAGCGTGGGGGCGCGTGACTATGGCTACACCTTC. It codes for CASSVGARDYGYTF.

The rearrangement uses TRBV5-4 and TRBJ2-7, with 8 bases aligning to TRBD1. CDR1 and CDR2 (germline): SGHNT, YYREEE (reference sequence). After removal of 0 bases from V and 4 bases from J, the junction contained 12 bases not matched to a gene. CDR3 length: 17 residues. DNA for the CDR3: TGTGCCAGCAGCTTGGGCTTAGGACAGGGAGGTCAATACGAGCAGTACTTC. Translating it yields CASSLGLGQGGQYEQYF.

A few counts support this clone. This sequence joins TRBV5-1 and TRBJ2-1; 7 nucleotides match TRBD2. Germline CDR1 and CDR2: SGHRS and YFSETQ. V trimming: 0 bases; J trimming: 6 bases; junction bases outside the gene matches: 6. This CDR3 contains 15 residues. The CDR3 sequence: CASSLVASGSNEQFF. In DNA form, the CDR3 reads TGCGCCAGCAGCTTGGTAGCTAGCGGCTCCAATGAGCAGTTCTTC.

This clone was observed once. The genes are TRBV5-6 and TRBJ1-2; D remains ambiguous. V was pared by 1 base and J by 8 bases, with 9 bases between. CDR1 is SGHDT and CDR2 is YYEEEE in the germline V gene. This CDR3 spans 12 amino acids. DNA of the CDR3: TGTGCCAGCAGCTTGATCCCGGGGGGCTACACCTTC. This codes for CASSLIPGGYTF. Combining the CDR3 with reference TRBV5-6 and TRBJ1-2 gives the whole variable domain DAGVTQSPTHLIKTRGQQVTLRCSPKSGHDTVSWYQQALGQGPQFIFQYYEEEERQRGNFPDRFSGHQFPNYSSELNVNALLLGDSALYLCASSLIPGGYTFGSGTRLTVV.

The chain employs TRBV5-3 and TRBJ1-5; D unresolved. TRBV5-3 carries the ORF label, with uncertain function. The CDR3 length is 11 residues. V lost 10 bases to trimming and J lost 7 bases, with 12 bases between them. The CDR3 nucleotides read TGTGCCCGCACAATGGGCCAGCCCCAGCATTTT. This sequence encodes CARTMGQPQHF.

Concerning this clone: The same CDR3 is also encoded by other DNA sequences in this sample. The CDR3 is CASSLAGGGYTF. DNA for the CDR3: TGCGCCAGCAGCTTAGCGGGAGGAGGCTACACCTTC. J is TRBJ1-2 and V is TRBV5-1; D is ambiguous. This CDR3 contains 12 residues. Trimming left V 2 bases short and J 8 bases short, with 10 bases between. Germline V gene data show CDR1 as SGHRS and CDR2 as YFSETQ. Together with reference TRBV5-1 and TRBJ1-2, the CDR3 gives the full variable domain: KAGVTQTPRYLIKTRGQQVTLSCSPISGHRSVSWYQQTPGQGLQFLFEYFSETQRNKGNFPGRFSGRQFSNSRSEMNVSTLELGDSALYLCASSLAGGGYTFGSGTRLTVV.

The rearrangement uses TRBV18 and TRBJ2-7; TRBD1 might be the D (6 bases). The CDR3 totals 14 residues. The germline CDR1 and CDR2 sequences are KGHSH and LQKENI. The V gene lost 0 bases and the J gene lost 6 bases, with 12 bases spanning the gap. The CDR3 DNA follows: TGTGCCAGCTCACCACCGCTGGCAGGGGCCGAGCAGTACTTC. This codes for CASSPPLAGAEQYF.

V usage is TRBV5-4 and J usage is TRBJ2-3, with TRBD2 as a possible D gene (5 bases). Germline CDR1 SGHNT, CDR2 YYREEE (reference sequence). V lost 4 bases, J lost 6 bases, and 18 bases lay in between. The CDR3 is made up of 15 amino acids. CDR3 sequence reads: CASSPRTSTTDTQYF. The CDR3 DNA follows: TGTGCCAGCAGCCCCCGGACTTCCACGACGGATACGCAGTATTTT.

The rearrangement links TRBV18 to TRBJ1-1; perhaps TRBD1 as D (6 bases). The CDR3 extends over 15 amino acids. The V end lost 3 bases, the J end lost 0 bases, and 11 bases lay between the germline ends. Germline loops: CDR1 KGHSH, CDR2 LQKENI. DNA of the CDR3: TGTGCCAGCTCACCGGTGAGGGACATGAACACTGAAGCTTTCTTT. This sequence encodes CASSPVRDMNTEAFF.

This clone has a single count. This sequence joins TRBV28 and TRBJ2-2; D gene ambiguous. The V end was cut by 2 bases, the J end by 6 bases, with 4 bases between. The CDR3 runs 12 residues. The germline CDR1 and CDR2 sequences are MDHEN and SYDVKM. In DNA form, the CDR3 reads TGTGCCAGCAGTTTACCCTCCGGGGAGCTGTTTTTT. This gives the protein CASSLPSGELFF.

The CDR3 sequence is CASSPGAEGTEAFF. The CDR3 DNA is TGTGCCAGCAGCCCTGGAGCGGAGGGGACTGAAGCTTTCTTT. This chain joins TRBV7-6 and TRBJ1-1; a weak D match, TRBD1 (5 bases). There are 14 residues in the CDR3. Germline V CDR1 and CDR2: SGHVS, FNYEAQ. V lost 5 bases and J lost 5, with 15 bases in between.

This sequence joins TRBV27 and TRBJ2-3; a possible D gene is TRBD2 (5 bases). The V and J ends lost 2 bases and 0 bases respectively, with 12 bases between them. The CDR3 covers 16 residues. In germline, CDR1 is MNHEY, CDR2 SMNVEV (reference sequence). For the CDR3, the DNA is TGTGCCAGCAGTTTAGTTACACTAGGAAGCACAGATACGCAGTATTTT. Translating gives CASSLVTLGSTDTQYF.

The chain employs TRBV6-1 and TRBJ2-3; D unresolved. Germline lookup yields CDR1 MNHNS and CDR2 SASEGT. This CDR3 has 15 residues. The ends were cut back, 1 base at V and 0 bases at J, with 8 bases in the middle. The CDR3 sequence is CASSEDPTSTDTQYF. DNA of the CDR3: TGTGCCAGCAGTGAAGATCCTACTAGCACAGATACGCAGTATTTT.

The chain is built from TRBV9 and TRBJ1-1, with TRBD1 matching over 8 bases. CDR3 length: 13 amino acids. V was pared by 1 base and J by 7 bases, with 3 bases of the junction left unmatched. Looked up from germline, CDR1 is SGDLS and CDR2 is YYNGEE. The CDR3: CASSVTGGREAFF. The CDR3 coding sequence is TGTGCCAGCAGCGTAACAGGGGGACGTGAAGCTTTCTTT.

The J gene is TRBJ1-1, the V gene TRBV19, with D hard to call. Germline lookup yields CDR1 LNHDA and CDR2 SQIVND (reference sequence). V lost 5 bases and J lost 1, with 11 bases in between. This CDR3 has 14 amino acids. The CDR3 sequence is CASSFREENTEAFF. The DNA for the CDR3 is TGTGCCAGTAGTTTCCGGGAGGAGAACACTGAAGCTTTCTTT.

This clone came up a few times. The chain joins TRBV25-1 to TRBJ2-3; D is uncertain. V lost 0 bases and J 4 bases, leaving 5 bases between the germline ends. Germline lookup yields CDR1 MGHDK and CDR2 SYGVNS. The CDR3 consists of 13 residues. This chain's CDR3 is CASSEYRADTQYF. CDR3 coding DNA: TGTGCCAGCAGTGAATACCGGGCAGATACGCAGTATTTT.

The CDR3 here is CASSLVLGRNEQFF. The CDR3 DNA follows: TGCGCCAGCAGCTTGGTTTTGGGGCGCAATGAGCAGTTCTTC. The chain links TRBV5-1 to TRBJ2-1; D is possibly TRBD1 (5 bases). Germline CDR1 SGHRS, CDR2 YFSETQ. The CDR3 spans 14 residues. Trimming removed 0 bases at V and 6 bases at J, with 10 bases between.

This clone came up a few times. The chain has TRBV9 and TRBJ2-7; D perhaps matches TRBD1 (7 bases). The CDR3 loop spans 14 amino acids. V lost 3 bases and J lost 2, with 12 bases in between. Germline CDR1 SGDLS, CDR2 YYNGEE. The CDR3 bases are TGTGCCAGCAGCGCCCAGGGGGGACCCTACGAGCAGTACTTC. Translating gives CASSAQGGPYEQYF.

In the case of this clone: Other DNA sequences of this sample code for an identical CDR3. V is TRBV5-1 and J is TRBJ2-7; 9 nucleotides match TRBD2. This CDR3 has 13 residues. Germline loops: CDR1 SGHRS, CDR2 YFSETQ. The V segment lost 2 bases and the J segment 4 bases; nucleotides outside the gene matches: 1. The CDR3 nucleotides read TGCGCCAGCAGCTTCGGACTAGCGTACGAGCAGTACTTC. It translates to CASSFGLAYEQYF.

This rearrangement joins TRBV28 to TRBJ2-7; TRBD1 agrees at 9 bases. The CDR3 has 15 amino acids. Per germline, CDR1 MDHEN and CDR2 SYDVKM. The ends lost 7 bases at V and 0 bases at J; junction bases unmatched: 7. CDR3 amino acids: CASTPGDRDSYEQYF. The CDR3 bases are TGTGCCAGCACACCCGGGGACAGGGACTCCTACGAGCAGTACTTC.